The clone carrying this T cell receptor (beta chain) was seen only a few times. The source of the sample is a study of CD8 T cells in Susac syndrome. A quantity of roughly 0.5 to 1 ug RNA underwent reverse transcription using random hexamers. The amplification used immunoSEQ multiplex PCR on TCR beta CDR3; it spanned 54 Vbeta and 13 Jbeta. From the immunoSEQ multiplex PCR reads, TCRdb called clonotypes with MiXCR, one entry per CDR3 protein. The sample lists more than 200,000 distinct CDR3 sequences; over 85% were seen once. Germline assignment: CDR1 SNHLY and CDR2 FYNNEI. The CDR3 is 13 amino acids. Between the trimmed V and J ends, which lost 6 bases and 4 bases, there was a span of 9 bases.

The TCR sequence derives from a human donor with multiple sclerosis. The sequenced material came from CD4+ T cells from PBMCs. V usage is TRBV2 and J usage is TRBJ2-2; D is possibly TRBD1 (5 bases). CDR3 nucleotides: TGTGCCAGCAGACGGACATTCACCGGGGAGCTGTTTTTT. Protein: CASRRTFTGELFF.